One sample yielded the 3 T cell receptor beta chains listed below, sequenced in a study of cytomegalovirus exposure and HLA in healthy donors. Researchers ran the PCR with 60 Vbeta and 13 Jbeta primers. The method was immunoSEQ multiplex PCR; TCRdb's version includes in-frame clones alone and lacks a portion of them. The data show around 130,000 clones, 80% to 90% seen once. The sequenced material came from PBMCs. Receptors were obtained from a middle-aged man in good health and CMV-seronegative.

The chain recombines TRBV7-8 with TRBJ2-3; TRBD2 matches at 12 bases. CDR1 is SGHVS and CDR2 is FQNEAQ in the germline V gene. This CDR3 contains 16 residues. Trimming removed 4 bases from V and 4 bases from J; junction bases left unmatched: 6. CDR3 in DNA: TGTGCCAGCAGCTATCGACTAGCGGGAGACCCAGATACGCAGTATTTT. Translated, it gives CASSYRLAGDPDTQYF.

The chain is built from TRBV9 and TRBJ2-2; D unclear. CDR3 length: 16 amino acids. The V gene lost 0 bases and the J gene lost 2 bases, with 11 bases spanning the gap. The V gene's germline CDR1 is SGDLS and CDR2 YYNGEE. The CDR3 DNA follows: TGTGCCAGCAGCGTAGGGGCACAAATAAACACCGGGGAGCTGTTTTTT. This translates into CASSVGAQINTGELFF. The full variable domain, its missing parts supplied by reference TRBV9 and TRBJ2-2, is DSGVTQTPKHLITATGQRVTLRCSPRSGDLSVYWYQQSLDQGLQFLIQYYNGEERAKGNILERFSAQQFPDLHSELNLSSLELGDSALYFCASSVGAQINTGELFFGEGSRLTVL.

This chain joins TRBV9 and TRBJ1-1; D remains unclear. Trimming pared 2 bases from V and 5 bases from J, leaving 10 bases between. Germline V gene lookup returns CDR1 SGDLS and CDR2 YYNGEE. The CDR3 loop spans 13 amino acids. This CDR3 reads CASSVRQRTEAFF. The CDR3 nucleotides are TGTGCCAGCAGCGTTAGGCAGAGGACTGAAGCTTTCTTT.